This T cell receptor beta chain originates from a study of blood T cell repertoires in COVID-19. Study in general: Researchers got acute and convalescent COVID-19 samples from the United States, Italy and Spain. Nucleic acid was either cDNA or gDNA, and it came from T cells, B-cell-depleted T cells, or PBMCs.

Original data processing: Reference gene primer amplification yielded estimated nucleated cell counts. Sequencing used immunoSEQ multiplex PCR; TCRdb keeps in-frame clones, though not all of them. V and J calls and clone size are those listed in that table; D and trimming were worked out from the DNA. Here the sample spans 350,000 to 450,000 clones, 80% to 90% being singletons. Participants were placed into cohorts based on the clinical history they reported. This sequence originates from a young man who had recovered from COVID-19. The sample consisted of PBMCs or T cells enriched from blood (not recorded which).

CDR3 loop: CASSFRTGGAAKNIQYF. The CDR3 coding sequence is TGTGCCAGTAGTTTCCGGACAGGGGGAGCAGCCAAAAACATTCAGTACTTC. The chain couples TRBV19 to TRBJ2-4, with 10 positions matching TRBD1. Germline V gene sequence: CDR1 LNHDA, CDR2 SQIVND (reference sequence). The trim removed 5 bases at V and 0 bases at J, leaving 7 bases unmatched. The CDR3 totals 17 residues.